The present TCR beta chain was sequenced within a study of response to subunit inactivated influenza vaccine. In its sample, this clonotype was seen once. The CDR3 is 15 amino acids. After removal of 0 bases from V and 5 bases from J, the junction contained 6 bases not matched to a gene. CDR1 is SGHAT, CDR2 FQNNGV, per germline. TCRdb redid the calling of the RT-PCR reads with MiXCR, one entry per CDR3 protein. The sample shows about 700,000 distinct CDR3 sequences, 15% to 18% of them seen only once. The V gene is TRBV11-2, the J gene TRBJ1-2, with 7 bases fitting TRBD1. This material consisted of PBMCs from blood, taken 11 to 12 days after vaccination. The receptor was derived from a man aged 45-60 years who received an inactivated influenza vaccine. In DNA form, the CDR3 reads TGTGCCAGCAGCTTAGAGCCGGGACAGTCTTATGGCTACACCTTC. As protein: CASSLEPGQSYGYTF.